Listed below are T cell receptor beta chains from one sample, sequenced in a study of T cell responses to AZD1222 COVID-19 vaccine. Here immunoSEQ multiplex PCR was the method, and the copy in TCRdb shows in-frame clones only, minus some. Among 150,000 to 250,000 clones, roughly 92% were seen once, and the ten largest hold 1%. This specimen consisted of peripheral blood, obtained 28 days after the second AZD1222 dose. The receptors originated from an adult who received the AZD1222 COVID-19 vaccine. The CDR3 runs from the conserved cysteine through the conserved F or W. A D gene is named only where the DNA matches it firmly. For some rows the clone size is stated as once, few or many, or as a class when expanded; others skip it.

v_gene	abundance	d_gene	j_gene	CDR3aa	CDR3nt
TRBV4-2	few	TRBD1	TRBJ1-2	CASSQVETGSGYTF	TGTGCCAGCAGCCAAGTTGAGACAGGGTCCGGCTACACCTTC
TRBV29-1	NA	NA	TRBJ1-2	CSVEGARGYTF	TGCAGCGTTGAGGGGGCCAGGGGCTACACCTTC
TRBV9	NA	TRBD2	TRBJ2-3	CASSASGGASGTDTQYF	TGTGCCAGCAGCGCTAGCGGGGGGGCTTCCGGCACAGATACGCAGTATTTT
TRBV18	NA	NA	TRBJ1-2	CASSTTSERNGYTF	TGTGCCAGCTCTACCACTTCGGAAAGGAATGGCTACACCTTC
TRBV5-1	NA	TRBD1	TRBJ2-7	CASSFRGQYHEQYF	TGCGCCAGCAGCTTCCGGGGACAGTACCACGAGCAGTACTTC
TRBV7-2	NA	NA	TRBJ1-5	CASSLGVPGYQPQHF	TGTGCCAGCAGCTTAGGAGTTCCAGGGTATCAGCCCCAGCATTTT
TRBV11-2	few	NA	TRBJ1-2	CASSLDLGGYTF	TGTGCCAGCAGCTTAGATCTTGGAGGCTACACCTTC
TRBV5-6	NA	NA	TRBJ2-1	CASSRNTGFGGYNEQFF	TGTGCCAGCAGCAGAAACACAGGGTTCGGTGGCTACAATGAGCAGTTCTTC
TRBV5-1	NA	TRBD1	TRBJ1-1	CASSWGQGTETEAFF	TGCGCCAGCAGCTGGGGACAGGGAACTGAGACTGAAGCTTTCTTT
TRBV6-5	NA	TRBD1	TRBJ1-5	CASTQDRGGNQPQHF	TGTGCCAGCACCCAGGACAGGGGAGGCAATCAGCCCCAGCATTTT
TRBV30	NA	NA	TRBJ1-1	CAWVRRIGVPLSNTEAFF	TGTGCCTGGGTGCGAAGGATTGGGGTCCCGCTCTCGAACACTGAAGCTTTCTTT
TRBV28	NA	TRBD1	TRBJ2-7	CASSPRQGGDEQYF	TGTGCCAGCAGTCCGCGACAGGGTGGCGACGAGCAGTACTTC
TRBV15	NA	TRBD1	TRBJ1-2	CATSRTGVAGYTF	TGTGCCACCAGTCGTACAGGGGTCGCTGGCTACACCTTC
TRBV5-1	NA	NA	TRBJ2-2	CASRGGGTNTGELFF	TGCGCCAGCAGGGGAGGGGGGACGAACACCGGGGAGCTGTTTTTT
TRBV9	NA	NA	TRBJ2-2	CASSVEAGMDWTGELFF	TGTGCCAGCAGCGTAGAGGCAGGGATGGATTGGACCGGGGAGCTGTTTTTT
TRBV5-6	NA	NA	TRBJ2-5	CASSLEETQYF	TGTGCCAGCAGCTTGGAAGAGACCCAGTACTTC
TRBV28	NA	NA	TRBJ1-2	CASRSTLLNYGYTF	TGTGCCAGCAGATCGACACTCCTAAACTATGGCTACACCTTC
TRBV5-4	NA	TRBD2	TRBJ2-3	CASSLGLARDTQYF	TGTGCCAGCAGCCTGGGACTAGCGAGGGATACGCAGTATTTT
TRBV2	NA	NA	TRBJ1-4	CATGEGRREKLFF	TGTGCCACAGGGGAGGGACGGCGTGAAAAACTGTTTTTT
TRBV5-5	once	NA	TRBJ2-1	CASSLERPGSPLRYNEQFF	TGTGCCAGCAGCCTGGAGCGACCGGGGTCTCCTTTGAGATACAATGAGCAGTTCTTC
TRBV6-1	NA	NA	TRBJ1-5	CASSEGGESHQPQHF	TGTGCCAGCAGTGAAGGCGGCGAGTCCCATCAGCCCCAGCATTTT
TRBV28	NA	NA	TRBJ1-1	CASSYPGFGTEAFF	TGTGCCAGCAGTTACCCAGGGTTCGGCACTGAAGCTTTCTTT
TRBV27	NA	TRBD1	TRBJ2-1	CASSFWTGDNEQFF	TGTGCCAGCAGTTTTTGGACAGGGGACAATGAGCAGTTCTTC
TRBV6-4	NA	NA	TRBJ2-6	CASSDRDSGANVLTF	TGTGCCAGCAGTGACAGGGACTCTGGGGCCAACGTCCTGACTTTC
TRBV6-6	NA	NA	TRBJ1-1	CASMTGNTEAFF	TGTGCCAGCATGACGGGAAACACTGAAGCTTTCTTT
TRBV18	NA	NA	TRBJ1-1	CASSPQEEVEAFF	TGTGCCAGCTCACCTCAGGAGGAGGTTGAAGCTTTCTTT
TRBV21-1	NA	NA	TRBJ1-3	CASSPLGTDGLDTIYF	TGTGCCAGCAGCCCGTTGGGGACCGACGGTTTGGACACCATATATTTT
TRBV28	NA	NA	TRBJ1-2	CASSPRGGEKNYGYTF	TGTGCCAGCAGCCCCAGGGGAGGGGAGAAGAACTATGGCTACACCTTC
TRBV14	NA	NA	TRBJ2-1	CASSQTVGASYNEQFF	TGTGCCAGCAGCCAGACGGTAGGGGCCTCCTACAATGAGCAGTTCTTC
TRBV5-1	NA	NA	TRBJ1-1	CASSSYQGYAFF	TGCGCCAGCAGTTCATACCAGGGTTATGCTTTCTTT
TRBV12-5	NA	TRBD2	TRBJ2-1	CASGLGLASASYNEQFF	TGTGCTAGTGGACTAGGACTAGCGTCCGCCTCCTACAATGAGCAGTTCTTC
TRBV7-2	NA	TRBD2	TRBJ2-2	CASSLSWTSMVGELFF	TGTGCCAGCAGCTTATCCTGGACTAGTATGGTCGGGGAGCTGTTTTTT
TRBV6-5	NA	NA	TRBJ1-6	CASSYSTQNSPLHF	TGTGCCAGCAGTTACTCGACCCAGAATTCACCCCTCCACTTT
TRBV12-3/TRBV12-4	NA	TRBD1	TRBJ1-2	CASSPGQAGYTF	TGTGCCAGCAGCCCAGGACAGGCTGGCTACACCTTC
TRBV10-3	NA	TRBD1	TRBJ1-2	CAISAGQDHSGYTF	TGTGCCATCAGCGCCGGACAGGATCACTCTGGCTACACCTTC
TRBV6-5	NA	TRBD1	TRBJ2-2	CASRTGYTGELFF	TGTGCCAGCAGGACAGGGTACACCGGGGAGCTGTTTTTT
TRBV5-1	NA	TRBD1	TRBJ1-1	CASSKGQGRGTEAFF	TGCGCCAGCAGCAAAGGACAGGGGAGAGGCACTGAAGCTTTCTTT
TRBV6-5	NA	NA	TRBJ1-2	CASSYFPGAGNYGYTF	TGTGCCAGCAGTTACTTCCCGGGGGCGGGGAACTATGGCTACACCTTC
TRBV6-1	NA	NA	TRBJ1-2	CASSEYRDGYTF	TGTGCCAGCAGTGAATATAGGGACGGCTACACCTTC
TRBV3-1/TRBV3-2	NA	TRBD1	TRBJ1-5	CASSQGDRGRPQHF	TGTGCCAGCAGCCAAGGGGACAGGGGAAGGCCCCAGCATTTT
TRBV7-9	NA	TRBD1	TRBJ1-1	CASSLFQGESAFF	TGTGCCAGCAGCTTGTTCCAGGGGGAGTCTGCTTTCTTT
TRBV5-5	NA	TRBD1	TRBJ1-4	CASSPDRGGEKLFF	TGTGCCAGCAGCCCTGACAGGGGAGGAGAAAAACTGTTTTTT
TRBV7-9	NA	NA	TRBJ2-5	CASQGGQETQYF	TGTGCCAGCCAGGGGGGCCAAGAGACCCAGTACTTC
TRBV6-5	NA	NA	TRBJ1-6	CASREGSSPLHF	TGTGCCAGCAGAGAGGGATCCTCACCCCTCCACTTT
TRBV5-1	NA	TRBD1	TRBJ1-2	CASGAGTGLSGYTF	TGCGCCAGCGGAGCCGGGACAGGGCTTTCTGGCTACACCTTC
TRBV12-3/TRBV12-4	once	NA	TRBJ2-7	CASSKEYEQYF	TGTGCCAGCAGTAAAGAATACGAGCAGTACTTC
TRBV6-5	NA	TRBD1	TRBJ1-1	CASAGQGMTEAFF	TGTGCCAGCGCGGGACAGGGCATGACTGAAGCTTTCTTT
TRBV5-1	NA	TRBD1	TRBJ1-6	CASSLSGTGIDNSPLHF	TGCGCCAGCAGCTTGTCCGGGACAGGAATTGATAATTCACCCCTCCACTTT
TRBV7-8	NA	NA	TRBJ1-6	CASSLGADTNSPLHF	TGTGCCAGCAGCTTAGGCGCGGACACCAATTCACCCCTCCACTTT
TRBV9	NA	NA	TRBJ1-4	CASRTGATNEKLFF	TGTGCCAGCAGGACCGGCGCGACTAATGAAAAACTGTTTTTT
TRBV2	NA	TRBD2	TRBJ2-1	CASSGGTSGSHEQFF	TGTGCCAGCAGTGGGGGGACTAGCGGGTCTCATGAGCAGTTCTTC
TRBV5-1	NA	NA	TRBJ2-2	CASSTSTANTGELFF	TGCGCCAGCAGCACATCGACAGCGAACACCGGGGAGCTGTTTTTT
TRBV18	NA	NA	TRBJ2-5	CASSPPDGAETQYF	TGTGCCAGCTCACCACCAGACGGGGCAGAGACCCAGTACTTC
TRBV28	NA	NA	TRBJ1-1	CASSLMTGMNTEAFF	TGTGCCAGCAGTTTAATGACAGGAATGAACACTGAAGCTTTCTTT